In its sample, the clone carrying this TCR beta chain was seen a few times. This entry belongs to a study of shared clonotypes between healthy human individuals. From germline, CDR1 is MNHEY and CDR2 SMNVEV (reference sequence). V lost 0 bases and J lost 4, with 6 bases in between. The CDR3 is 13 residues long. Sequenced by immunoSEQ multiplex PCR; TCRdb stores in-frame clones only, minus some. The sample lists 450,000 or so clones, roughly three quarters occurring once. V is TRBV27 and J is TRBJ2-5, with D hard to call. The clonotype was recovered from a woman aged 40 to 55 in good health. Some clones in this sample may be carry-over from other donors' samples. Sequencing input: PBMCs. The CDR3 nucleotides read TGTGCCAGCAGTTTATCTAGGCGAGAGACCCAGTACTTC. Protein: CASSLSRRETQYF.